This entry is about one TCR beta chain. Using immunoSEQ multiplex PCR, the repertoire was profiled, and TCRdb retains in-frame clones only, with some absent. The sample lists 630,000 or so clones; roughly 98% were seen once. The CDR3 spans 14 residues. CDR1 SGHVS and CDR2 FQNEAQ come from the germline V gene. V lost 5 bases and J 7 bases, leaving 14 bases between the germline ends. The naive CD8 fraction comprised CD45RO-negative cells positively selected for CCR7 and excluded terminally differentiated effector memory CD45RA+ cells. This record belongs to a study of shared clonotypes between healthy human individuals.

The receptor's source is a man aged 25 to 45 in good health. Material: naive CD8+ T cells sorted from blood. The chain links TRBV7-8 to TRBJ2-2; D tentatively fits TRBD1 or TRBD2 (6 bases each). CDR3: CASSLRGLIGELFF. CDR3 in DNA: TGTGCCAGCAGCCTACGGGGGCTTATCGGGGAGCTGTTTTTT.